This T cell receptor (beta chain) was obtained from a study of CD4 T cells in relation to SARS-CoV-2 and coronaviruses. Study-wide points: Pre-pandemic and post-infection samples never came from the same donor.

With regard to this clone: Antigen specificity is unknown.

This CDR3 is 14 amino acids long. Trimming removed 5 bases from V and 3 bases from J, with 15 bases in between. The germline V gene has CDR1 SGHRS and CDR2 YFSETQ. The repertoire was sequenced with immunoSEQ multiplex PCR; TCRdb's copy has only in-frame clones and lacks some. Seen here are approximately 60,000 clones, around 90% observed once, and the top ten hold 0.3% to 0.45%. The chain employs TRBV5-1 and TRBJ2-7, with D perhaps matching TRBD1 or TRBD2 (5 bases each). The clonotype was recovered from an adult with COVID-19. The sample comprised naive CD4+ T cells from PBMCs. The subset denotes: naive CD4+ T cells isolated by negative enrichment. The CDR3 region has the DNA TGCGCCAGCAGTCCCGGGACGGCTGACTACGAGCAGTACTTC. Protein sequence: CASSPGTADYEQYF.